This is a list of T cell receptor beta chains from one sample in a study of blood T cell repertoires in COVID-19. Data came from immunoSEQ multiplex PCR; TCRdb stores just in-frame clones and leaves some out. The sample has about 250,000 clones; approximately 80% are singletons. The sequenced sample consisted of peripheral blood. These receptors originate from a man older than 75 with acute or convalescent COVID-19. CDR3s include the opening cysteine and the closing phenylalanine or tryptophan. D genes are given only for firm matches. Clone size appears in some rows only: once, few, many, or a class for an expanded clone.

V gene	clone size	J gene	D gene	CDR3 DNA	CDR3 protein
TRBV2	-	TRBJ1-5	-	TGTGCCAGCAGTGGTCAGGGGTTGAGCAATCAGCCCCAGCATTTT	CASSGQGLSNQPQHF
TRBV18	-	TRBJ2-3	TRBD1	TGTGCCAGCTCACCAACAGGGGCCTTCACAGATACGCAGTATTTT	CASSPTGAFTDTQYF
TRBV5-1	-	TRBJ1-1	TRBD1	TGCGCCAGCAGCTTTGGACAGGGGGCTACTGAAGCTTTCTTT	CASSFGQGATEAFF
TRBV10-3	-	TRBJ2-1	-	TGTGCCATCAGGGAGAGGGGCTACAATGAGCAGTTCTTC	CAIRERGYNEQFF
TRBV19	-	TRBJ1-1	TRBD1	TGTGCCAGTAGTTTCCGACAGGGCCCGCACCCTATGAACACTGAAGCTTTCTTT	CASSFRQGPHPMNTEAFF
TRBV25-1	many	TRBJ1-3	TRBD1	TGTGCCAGCAGTGAAGGGACAGGAGGAAACACCATATATTTT	CASSEGTGGNTIYF
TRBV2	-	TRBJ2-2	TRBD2	TGTGCCAGCAGGCCCGGGACTAGCGGCGGGGAGCTGTTTTTT	CASRPGTSGGELFF
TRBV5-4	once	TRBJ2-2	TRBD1	TGTGCCAGCAGCCTACAGGGGATCACCGGGGAGCTGTTTTTT	CASSLQGITGELFF
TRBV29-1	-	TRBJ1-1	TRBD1	TGCAGCGCTGACGTAACAGGGGGCTACGGGACTGAAGCTTTCTTT	CSADVTGGYGTEAFF
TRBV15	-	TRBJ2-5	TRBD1	TGTGCCACCAGCAGAGGGACAGGGGGGGAGACCCAGTACTTC	CATSRGTGGETQYF
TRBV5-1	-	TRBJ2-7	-	TGCGCCAGCAGCTTGGGCAGCTCCTACGAGCAGTACTTC	CASSLGSSYEQYF
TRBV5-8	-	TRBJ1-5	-	TGTGCCAGCAGCGCCAGGGTTGCTAGCAATCAGCCCCAGCATTTT	CASSARVASNQPQHF
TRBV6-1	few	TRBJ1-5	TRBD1	TGTGCCAGCAGTGAACAGGCAGGGGGTGGTCAGCCCCAGCATTTT	CASSEQAGGGQPQHF
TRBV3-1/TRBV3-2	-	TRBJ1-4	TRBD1	TGTGCCAGCAGCCAAGCGACAGGGGCTGCTAATGAAAAACTGTTTTTT	CASSQATGAANEKLFF
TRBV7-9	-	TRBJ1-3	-	TGTGCCAGCCGAACTGATAGAAACACCATATATTTT	CASRTDRNTIYF
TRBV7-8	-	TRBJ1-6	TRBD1	TGTGCCAGCAGCTTCGAGACAGGGGCCGGTTCACCCCTCCACTTT	CASSFETGAGSPLHF
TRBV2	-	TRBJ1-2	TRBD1	TGTGCCAGCAGGACTACTGGACGCGGGACAGGGGGCTTC	CASRTTGRGTGGF
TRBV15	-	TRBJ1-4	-	TGTGCCACCAGCAGAGATGCCAGGGCGGTTAATGAAAAACTGTTTTTT	CATSRDARAVNEKLFF
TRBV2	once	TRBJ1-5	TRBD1	TGTGCCAGCAGTGAAAACAGGGGGCATGGTCAGCCCCAGCATTTT	CASSENRGHGQPQHF
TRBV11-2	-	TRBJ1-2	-	TGTGCCAGCAGCTTAGCCCCTCGAAGTGAGTACGGCTACACCTTC	CASSLAPRSEYGYTF
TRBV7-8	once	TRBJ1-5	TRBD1	TGTGCCAGCAGTCTCCGGACAGGGCGCCGCAATCAGCCCCAGCATTTT	CASSLRTGRRNQPQHF
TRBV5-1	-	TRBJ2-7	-	TGCGCCAGCAGCTTTGTTGCAGGGGTCTACGAGCAGTACTTC	CASSFVAGVYEQYF
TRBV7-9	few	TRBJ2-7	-	TGTGCCAGCAGCCCAGCGGGCCTCTACGAGCAGTACTTC	CASSPAGLYEQYF
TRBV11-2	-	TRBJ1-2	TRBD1	TGTGCCAGCAGCCTCGCAGGGGGCGGGGGTGGCTACACCTTC	CASSLAGGGGGYTF
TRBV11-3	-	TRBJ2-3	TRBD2	TGTGCCAGCAACCCAGGCGGGGGGCGGGCAGATACGCAGTATTTT	CASNPGGGRADTQYF
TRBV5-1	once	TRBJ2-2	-	TGCGCCAGCAGCTTAGCAGGGGCCCTAAACACCGGGGAGCTGTTTTTT	CASSLAGALNTGELFF
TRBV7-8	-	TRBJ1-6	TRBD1	TGTGCCAGCAGCCAGGACTACAGGGGATCACCCCTCCACTTT	CASSQDYRGSPLHF
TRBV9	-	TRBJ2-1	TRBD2	TGTACCAGCAGCCCCCGGGGACTAAGCTCCTACAATGAGCAGTTCTTC	CTSSPRGLSSYNEQFF
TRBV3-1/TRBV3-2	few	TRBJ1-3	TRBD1	TGTGCCAGCAGCCGCGACAGGGGGCGGGGAAACACCATATATTTT	CASSRDRGRGNTIYF
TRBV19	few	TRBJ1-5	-	TGTGCCAGTAGTTCGGACAGAGGCGGTCAGCCCCAGCATTTT	CASSSDRGGQPQHF
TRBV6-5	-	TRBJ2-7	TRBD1	TGTGCCATAAAGGGACAGTCCTACGAGCAGTACTTC	CAIKGQSYEQYF
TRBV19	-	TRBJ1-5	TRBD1	TGTGCCAGTAGTCTTCCGCCGGGACAGGGTTATCAGCCCCAGCATTTT	CASSLPPGQGYQPQHF
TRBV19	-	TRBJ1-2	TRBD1	TGTGCCAGTAGTATTCAGGGGGCGGGTGACTATGGCTACACCTTC	CASSIQGAGDYGYTF
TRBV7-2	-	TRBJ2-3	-	TGTGCCAGCAGCTCACCGGGGACAGATACGCAGTATTTT	CASSSPGTDTQYF
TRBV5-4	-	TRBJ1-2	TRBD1	TGTGCCAGCAGCGCAGGGGGCCGCAGCTATGGCTACACCTTC	CASSAGGRSYGYTF
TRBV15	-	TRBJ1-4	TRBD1	TGTGCCACCAGCCCAGGGACAGGGTCCGAAAAACTGTTTTTT	CATSPGTGSEKLFF
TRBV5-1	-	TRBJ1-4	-	TGCGCCAGCAGATCGTCTCCGAATGAAAAACTGTTTTTT	CASRSSPNEKLFF
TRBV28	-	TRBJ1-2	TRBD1	TGTGCCAGCAGTATTGGCGGGACAGGGTACTATGGCTACACCTTC	CASSIGGTGYYGYTF
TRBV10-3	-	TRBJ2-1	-	TGTGCCATCAGCCCAGTGGGGGCGGGAGTACCGAATGAGCAGTTCTTC	CAISPVGAGVPNEQFF
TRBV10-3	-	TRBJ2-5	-	TGTGCCATCAGTGAGGGCCCGGGGAGTGCAGAGACCCAGTACTTC	CAISEGPGSAETQYF
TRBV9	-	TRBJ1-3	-	TGTGCCAGCAGCCCCAGGGGATTGGGAAACACCATATATTTT	CASSPRGLGNTIYF
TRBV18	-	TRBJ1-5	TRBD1	TGTGCCAGCTCAAAGCTGGACAGGGGCAATCAGCCCCAGCATTTT	CASSKLDRGNQPQHF
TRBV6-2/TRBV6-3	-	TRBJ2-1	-	TGTGCCAGCAGTTACTCCGTATACAATGAGCAGTTCTTC	CASSYSVYNEQFF
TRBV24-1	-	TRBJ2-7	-	TGTGCCACCAGTGATGGCCTTACCTACGAGCAGTACTTC	CATSDGLTYEQYF
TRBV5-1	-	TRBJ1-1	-	TGCGCCAGCAGCTTGACTTTTCTGAACACTGAAGCTTTCTTT	CASSLTFLNTEAFF
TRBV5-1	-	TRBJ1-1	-	TGCGCCAGCAGCTTTATGGGCCACCTAAACACTGAAGCTTTCTTT	CASSFMGHLNTEAFF
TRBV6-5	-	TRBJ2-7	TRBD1	TGTGCCAGCAGGGGGGACAGCACCTACGAGCAGTACTTC	CASRGDSTYEQYF
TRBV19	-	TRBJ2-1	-	TGTGCCAGTACCCAAACTAGGAACTCCTACAATGAGCAGTTCTTC	CASTQTRNSYNEQFF
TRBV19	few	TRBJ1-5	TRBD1	TGTGCCAGTAGTATCAGATGGACAGGGTCGTATAGCAATCAGCCCCAGCATTTT	CASSIRWTGSYSNQPQHF
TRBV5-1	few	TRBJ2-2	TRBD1	TGCGCCAGCAGCCAGGGACAGGTTGCCGGGGAGCTGTTTTTT	CASSQGQVAGELFF
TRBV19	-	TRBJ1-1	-	TGTGCCAGTAACCAACCGGGAGGAAGGAACACTGAAGCTTTCTTT	CASNQPGGRNTEAFF
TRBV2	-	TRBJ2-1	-	TGTGCCAGCAGTGAGGTTCGGCAGACTTTCTACAATGAGCAGTTCTTC	CASSEVRQTFYNEQFF
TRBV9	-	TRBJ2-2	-	TGTGCCAGCAGATCAGGCGCCGGGACTTCGAACACCGGGGAGCTGTTTTTT	CASRSGAGTSNTGELFF
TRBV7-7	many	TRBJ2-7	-	TGTGCCAGCAGCCCTCGAGGACTGAGAACCTACGAGCAGTACTTC	CASSPRGLRTYEQYF
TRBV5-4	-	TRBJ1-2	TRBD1	TGTGCCAGCAGTCCTCCGGGACAGGGGTTTAACTATGGCTACACCTTC	CASSPPGQGFNYGYTF